Listed below are T cell receptor beta chains from one sample, sequenced in a study of shared clonotypes between healthy human individuals. Some clones are missing from TCRdb's copy, which holds only in-frame ones; the method was immunoSEQ multiplex PCR. The sample lists roughly 2 million clones; about 95% were seen once. Input material: naive CD8+ T cells sorted from blood. Receptors were obtained from a man aged 18 to 29 in good health. The CDR3 runs from the conserved cysteine through the conserved F or W. The D gene is left open where the match is weak. Rows may omit the clone size; those that give it use once, few, many or a size class.

TRBJ2-1	TRBV5-6	TRBD1	NA	CASQQGNYEQFF	TGTGCCAGTCAACAGGGGAACTACGAGCAGTTCTTC
TRBJ1-4	TRBV27	NA	NA	CASSLFGGATNEKLFF	TGTGCCAGCAGTTTATTTGGGGGCGCAACTAATGAAAAACTGTTTTTT
TRBJ2-2	TRBV5-5	NA	NA	CASRVLGRAGELFF	TGTGCCAGCAGGGTGTTGGGAAGGGCCGGGGAGCTGTTTTTT
TRBJ2-7	TRBV7-9	NA	NA	CASSFPSGESSYEQYF	TGTGCCAGCAGCTTCCCCTCAGGGGAATCGAGCTACGAGCAGTACTTC
TRBJ2-7	TRBV30	NA	NA	CAWSVTGTYEQYF	TGTGCCTGGAGTGTAACAGGTACCTACGAGCAGTACTTC
TRBJ2-7	TRBV2	TRBD1	NA	CASRLDPGQGAYEQYF	TGTGCCAGCAGGCTGGACCCTGGACAGGGAGCGTACGAGCAGTACTTC
TRBJ2-1	TRBV19	NA	NA	CASSIYCQFF	TGTGCCAGTAGTATATACTGTCAGTTCTTC
TRBJ2-3	TRBV25-1	TRBD2	few	CASSERLAGGNRDTQYF	TGTGCCAGCAGTGAGAGGCTAGCGGGGGGGAACCGCGATACGCAGTATTTT
TRBJ2-1	TRBV9	TRBD2	NA	CASSVGGGPYNEQFF	TGTGCCAGCAGCGTAGGCGGGGGGCCCTACAATGAGCAGTTCTTC
TRBJ2-7	TRBV19	TRBD2	once	CASSPWGLAGGYEQYF	TGTGCCAGTAGTCCGTGGGGACTAGCGGGAGGTTACGAGCAGTACTTC
TRBJ2-3	TRBV4-1	NA	NA	CASSFSTDTQYF	TGCGCCAGCAGCTTTTCCACAGATACGCAGTATTTT
TRBJ2-7	TRBV4-3	NA	NA	CASSQMAGSYEQYF	TGCGCCAGCAGCCAGATGGCGGGGAGCTACGAGCAGTACTTC
TRBJ2-5	TRBV4-3	TRBD2	NA	CASSQEFRPGLAGGYETQYF	TGCGCCAGCAGCCAAGAATTTCGTCCGGGACTAGCGGGAGGGTACGAGACCCAGTACTTC
TRBJ2-7	TRBV4-3	TRBD2	few	CASSPGLAGAYEQYF	TGCGCCAGCAGCCCCGGACTAGCGGGAGCCTACGAGCAGTACTTC
TRBJ2-3	TRBV2	TRBD1	NA	CASRDLDRGSTDTQYF	TGTGCCAGCAGAGATTTGGACAGGGGGTCCACAGATACGCAGTATTTT
TRBJ2-7	TRBV6-1	NA	NA	CASSPEGGYEQYF	TGTGCCAGCAGCCCCGAGGGGGGTTACGAGCAGTACTTC
TRBJ1-2	TRBV29-1	TRBD1	NA	CSVDTGDSYGYTF	TGCAGCGTCGATACAGGGGATAGCTATGGCTACACCTTC
TRBJ1-2	TRBV5-1	NA	NA	CASREEPGTSYGYTF	TGCGCCAGCAGGGAGGAGCCCGGGACAAGCTATGGCTACACCTTC
TRBJ2-3	TRBV6-1	NA	NA	CAMRHPPGDTQYF	TGTGCCATGAGACACCCTCCGGGGGATACGCAGTATTTT
TRBJ2-2	TRBV4-1	TRBD1	NA	CASSQVGQGDTGELFF	TGCGCCAGCAGCCAAGTTGGGCAGGGGGACACCGGGGAGCTGTTTTTT
TRBJ2-7	TRBV29-1	NA	NA	CSVEAVELGYEQYF	TGCAGCGTTGAAGCTGTGGAGCTAGGCTACGAGCAGTACTTC
TRBJ2-7	TRBV7-2	TRBD1	NA	CASSFWDREGEQYF	TGTGCCAGCAGCTTTTGGGACAGGGAAGGCGAGCAGTACTTC
TRBJ2-7	TRBV27	NA	NA	CASLPWWGDIKKNSGYEQYF	TGTGCCAGTTTACCTTGGTGGGGTGACATAAAGAAGAATAGCGGCTACGAGCAGTACTTC
TRBJ2-3	TRBV10-3	TRBD2	NA	CAISDPLGGRYTDTQYF	TGTGCCATCAGTGATCCTCTCGGCGGGAGGTACACAGATACGCAGTATTTT
TRBJ1-1	TRBV4-2	NA	once	CASSQIQAGVGTEAFF	TGTGCCAGCAGCCAAATTCAGGCGGGGGTCGGTACTGAAGCTTTCTTT
TRBJ2-1	TRBV29-1	NA	once	CSLFGIGYNEQFF	TGCAGCCTTTTCGGGATAGGGTACAATGAGCAGTTCTTC
TRBJ2-2	TRBV7-6	NA	NA	CASSLGPGEAGELFF	TGTGCCAGCAGCCTCGGGCCGGGGGAGGCCGGGGAGCTGTTTTTT
TRBJ1-2	TRBV10-1	NA	once	CASSESGSYGYTF	TGCGCCAGCAGTGAGTCGGGCTCCTATGGCTACACCTTC
TRBJ2-3	TRBV2	TRBD2	NA	CASLYLSGGYTDTQYF	TGTGCCAGCCTTTACCTTAGCGGGGGGTACACAGATACGCAGTATTTT
TRBJ1-3	TRBV9	NA	NA	CASTEEIETGNTIYF	TGTGCCAGCACCGAAGAAATAGAAACTGGAAACACCATATATTTT
TRBJ1-1	TRBV19	NA	NA	CASSIVAGWRTEAFF	TGTGCCAGTAGTATAGTAGCAGGGTGGAGGACTGAAGCTTTCTTT
TRBJ1-4	TRBV28	NA	NA	CASSFGGPTNEKLFF	TGTGCCAGCAGTTTTGGTGGCCCAACTAATGAAAAACTGTTTTTT
TRBJ2-1	TRBV9	NA	NA	CASSAGLGAPNEQFF	TGTGCCAGCAGCGCGGGCCTGGGCGCCCCCAATGAGCAGTTCTTC
TRBJ1-1	TRBV14	TRBD1	NA	CATGQGNTEAFF	TGTGCCACGGGACAGGGGAACACTGAAGCTTTCTTT
TRBJ2-3	TRBV19	NA	NA	CASSLAPLSTDTQYF	TGTGCCAGTAGTCTAGCTCCTCTTAGCACAGATACGCAGTATTTT
TRBJ2-7	TRBV19	TRBD1	NA	CASSPSGTGFPYEQYF	TGTGCCAGTAGTCCCTCGGGGACAGGGTTTCCCTACGAGCAGTACTTC
TRBJ2-7	TRBV27	TRBD1	NA	CASSSLGTGVYEQYF	TGTGCCAGCAGTTCTCTTGGGACAGGGGTATACGAGCAGTACTTC
TRBJ2-1	TRBV4-1	NA	NA	CASSERRGASYNEQFF	TGCGCCAGCAGCGAACGAAGGGGGGCCTCCTACAATGAGCAGTTCTTC